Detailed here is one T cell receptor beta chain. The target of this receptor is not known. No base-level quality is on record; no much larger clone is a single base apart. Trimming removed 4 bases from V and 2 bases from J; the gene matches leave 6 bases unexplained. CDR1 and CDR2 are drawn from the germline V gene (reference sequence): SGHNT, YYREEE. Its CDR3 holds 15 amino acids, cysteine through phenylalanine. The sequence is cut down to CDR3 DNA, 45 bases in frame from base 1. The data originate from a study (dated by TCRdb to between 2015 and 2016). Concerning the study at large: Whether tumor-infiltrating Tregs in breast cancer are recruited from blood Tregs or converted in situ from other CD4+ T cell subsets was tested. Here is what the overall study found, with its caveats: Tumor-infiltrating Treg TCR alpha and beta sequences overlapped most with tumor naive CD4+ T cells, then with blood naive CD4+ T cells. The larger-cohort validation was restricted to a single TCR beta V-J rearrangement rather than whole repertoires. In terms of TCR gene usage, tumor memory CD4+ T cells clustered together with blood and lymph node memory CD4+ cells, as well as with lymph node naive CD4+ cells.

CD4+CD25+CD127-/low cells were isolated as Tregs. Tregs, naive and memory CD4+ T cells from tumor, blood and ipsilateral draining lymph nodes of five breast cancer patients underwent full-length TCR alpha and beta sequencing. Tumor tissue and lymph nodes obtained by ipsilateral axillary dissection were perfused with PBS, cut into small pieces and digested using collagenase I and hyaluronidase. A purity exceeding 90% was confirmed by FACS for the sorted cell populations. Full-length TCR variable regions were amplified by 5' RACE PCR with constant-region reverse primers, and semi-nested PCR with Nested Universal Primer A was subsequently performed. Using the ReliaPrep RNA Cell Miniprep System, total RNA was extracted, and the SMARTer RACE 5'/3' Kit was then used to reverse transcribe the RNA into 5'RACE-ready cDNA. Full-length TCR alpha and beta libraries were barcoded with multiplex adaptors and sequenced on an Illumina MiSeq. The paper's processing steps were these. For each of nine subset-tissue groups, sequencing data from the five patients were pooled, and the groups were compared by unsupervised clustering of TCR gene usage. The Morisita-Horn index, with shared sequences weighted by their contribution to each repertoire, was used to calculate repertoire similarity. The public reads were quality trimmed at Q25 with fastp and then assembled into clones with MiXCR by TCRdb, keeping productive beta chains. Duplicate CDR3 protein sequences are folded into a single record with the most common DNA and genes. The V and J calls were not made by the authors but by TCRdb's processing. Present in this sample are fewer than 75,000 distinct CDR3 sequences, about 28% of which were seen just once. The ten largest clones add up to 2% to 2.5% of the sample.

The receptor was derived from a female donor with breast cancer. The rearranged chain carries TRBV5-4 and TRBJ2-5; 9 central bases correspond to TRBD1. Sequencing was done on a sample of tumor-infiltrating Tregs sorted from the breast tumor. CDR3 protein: CASSRNGQGQETQYF. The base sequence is TGTGCCAGCAGCAGGAATGGACAGGGGCAAGAGACCCAGTACTTC.